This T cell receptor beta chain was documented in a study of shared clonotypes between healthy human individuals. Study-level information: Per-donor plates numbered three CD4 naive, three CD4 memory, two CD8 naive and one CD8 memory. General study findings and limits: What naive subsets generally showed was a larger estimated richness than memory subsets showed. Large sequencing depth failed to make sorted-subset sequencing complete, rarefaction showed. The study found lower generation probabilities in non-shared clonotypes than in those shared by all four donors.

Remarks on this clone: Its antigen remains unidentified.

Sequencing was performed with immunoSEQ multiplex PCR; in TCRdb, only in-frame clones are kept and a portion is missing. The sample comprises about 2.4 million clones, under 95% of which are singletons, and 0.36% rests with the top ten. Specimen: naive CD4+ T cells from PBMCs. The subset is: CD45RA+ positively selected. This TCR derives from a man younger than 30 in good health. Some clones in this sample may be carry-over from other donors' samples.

CDR3 loop: CASSSGRANEQFF. For the CDR3, the DNA is TGTGCCAGTAGTAGCGGGAGGGCCAATGAGCAGTTCTTC. The chain recombines TRBV28 with TRBJ2-1; 11 nucleotides line up with TRBD2. Germline CDR1 reads MDHEN; CDR2 reads SYDVKM. Losses at the gene ends were 9 bases for V and 6 bases for J; bases not matched to a gene: 4. The CDR3 loop spans 13 amino acids.